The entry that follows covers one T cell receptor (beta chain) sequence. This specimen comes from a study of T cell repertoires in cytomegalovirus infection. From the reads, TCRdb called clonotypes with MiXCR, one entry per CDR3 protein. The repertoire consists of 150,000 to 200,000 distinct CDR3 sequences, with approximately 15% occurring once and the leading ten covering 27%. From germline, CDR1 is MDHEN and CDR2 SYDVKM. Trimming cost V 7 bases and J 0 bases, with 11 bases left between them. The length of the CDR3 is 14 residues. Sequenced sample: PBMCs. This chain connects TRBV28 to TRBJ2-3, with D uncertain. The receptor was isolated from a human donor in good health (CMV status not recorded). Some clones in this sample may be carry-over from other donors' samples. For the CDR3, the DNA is TGTGCCAGCACAAGCCCCCTTAGCACAGATACGCAGTATTTT. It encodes CASTSPLSTDTQYF. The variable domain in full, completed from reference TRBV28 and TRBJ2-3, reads DVKVTQSSRYLVKRTGEKVFLECVQDMDHENMFWYRQDPGLGLRLIYFSYDVKMKEKGDIPEGYSVSREKKERFSLILESASTNQTSMYLCASTSPLSTDTQYFGPGTRLTVL.